This is a list of T cell receptor beta chains from one sample in a study of blood T cell repertoires in COVID-19. Produced via immunoSEQ multiplex PCR; TCRdb's table is partial and in-frame only. This sample has around 330,000 clones, with around 90% found just once. The specimen sequenced was PBMCs or T cells enriched from blood (not recorded which). The receptors originated from a woman aged 18 to 35 who had recovered from COVID-19. The CDR3 runs from the conserved cysteine through the conserved F or W. The D gene is left open where the match is weak. Clone size is not always given. Where it is, it says once, few, many or a class for expanded clones.

>TRBJ2-1|TRBV7-2|.|13|.
CASSFGGNNEQFF
TGTGCCAGCAGCTTCGGAGGTAACAATGAGCAGTTCTTC
>TRBJ2-5|TRBV15|.|16|.
CATSRQVLAAGETQYF
TGTGCCACCAGCAGACAAGTACTAGCTGCGGGTGAGACCCAGTACTTC
>TRBJ2-6|TRBV24-1|TRBD1|16|once
CATSELGTDGANVLTF
TGTGCCACCAGTGAACTGGGGACAGACGGGGCCAACGTCCTGACTTTC
>TRBJ2-1|TRBV28|TRBD2|17|.
CASSLGTSGGGNNEQFF
TGTGCCAGCAGTTTGGGGACTAGCGGGGGAGGCAACAATGAGCAGTTCTTC
>TRBJ2-5|TRBV18|TRBD2|20|.
CASSPFNRTSGGGTQETQYF
TGTGCCAGCTCACCGTTCAACCGGACTAGCGGGGGGGGAACCCAAGAGACCCAGTACTTC
>TRBJ2-5|TRBV19|TRBD1|16|.
CASSIPGTGVLETQYF
TGTGCCAGTAGTATCCCCGGGACAGGGGTTTTGGAGACCCAGTACTTC
>TRBJ1-2|TRBV2|TRBD1|12|.
CASSRTGQSYTF
TGTGCCAGCAGCCGGACAGGGCAGAGCTACACCTTC
>TRBJ1-1|TRBV27|.|15|.
CASSSFGGLNTEAFF
TGTGCCAGCAGTTCCTTCGGGGGGCTGAACACTGAAGCTTTCTTT
>TRBJ1-6|TRBV7-2|TRBD1|16|.
CASSSRGTGGGSPLHF
TGTGCCAGCAGCTCGAGGGGGACAGGAGGCGGCTCACCCCTCCACTTT
>TRBJ1-3|TRBV14|.|20|.
CASSQFFLSYREVRGNTIYF
TGTGCCAGCAGCCAATTCTTTTTGAGCTACAGGGAAGTTCGTGGAAACACCATATATTTT
>TRBJ2-1|TRBV3-1/TRBV3-2|TRBD2|16|.
CASSQDWASGSNEQFF
TGTGCCAGCAGCCAAGATTGGGCTAGCGGGAGCAATGAGCAGTTCTTC
>TRBJ2-5|TRBV28|TRBD1|16|.
CASSSARTGGWKTQYF
TGTGCCAGCAGTTCAGCTCGGACAGGGGGCTGGAAGACCCAGTACTTC
>TRBJ1-2|TRBV27|.|14|.
CASSRQENNYGYTF
TGTGCCAGCAGCCGACAGGAGAATAACTATGGCTACACCTTC
>TRBJ2-1|TRBV28|TRBD2|18|.
CASSSGLAGVSSYNEQFF
TGTGCCAGCAGCTCGGGACTAGCGGGGGTAAGCTCCTACAATGAGCAGTTCTTC
>TRBJ2-2|TRBV19|TRBD1|16|few
CASSGGTGRWTGELFF
TGTGCCAGTAGTGGGGGGACAGGGAGGTGGACCGGGGAGCTGTTTTTT